What follows are 26 T cell receptor beta chains derived from one specimen sequenced in a study of blood T cell repertoires in COVID-19. Libraries were prepared by immunoSEQ multiplex PCR; TCRdb keeps only in-frame clonotypes and omits some of them. The data hold 95,000 to 150,000 clones, with 70% to 85% observed a single time. Specimen: peripheral blood. These receptors were taken from a woman in her 70s with acute or convalescent COVID-19.

The rearrangement links TRBV9 to TRBJ2-3; the D gene is possibly TRBD1 (6 bases). Trimming cost V 4 bases and J 4 bases, with 13 bases left between them. Germline V gene sequence: CDR1 SGDLS, CDR2 YYNGEE. This CDR3 is built from 14 residues. The DNA of the CDR3 is TGTGCCAGCAGCATCGGGACACCATCAGATACGCAGTATTTT. Encoded protein: CASSIGTPSDTQYF.

The chain has TRBV11-2 and TRBJ2-3, with TRBD2 as a possible D gene (7 bases). The CDR3 runs to 16 residues. Per germline, CDR1 SGHAT and CDR2 FQNNGV. Trimming shortened V by 6 bases and J by 0 bases, and 16 bases separated the two germline ends. The CDR3 sequence is CASSSGGHFSTDTQYF. The CDR3 nucleotides read TGTGCCAGCAGTTCGGGGGGACACTTCAGCACAGATACGCAGTATTTT.

The chain has TRBV15 and TRBJ1-5; D uncertain. The CDR3 runs 15 residues. V was trimmed by 0 bases and J by 2 bases, leaving 8 bases between them. Germline CDR1 LNHNV, CDR2 YYDKDF (reference sequence). The CDR3 region is CATSRDSGGNQPQHF. The DNA for the CDR3 is TGTGCCACCAGCAGAGATTCCGGGGGCAATCAGCCCCAGCATTTT.

The gene calls are TRBV10-3 and TRBJ1-1, with 9 bases identical to TRBD1. The germline V gene has CDR1 ENHRY and CDR2 SYGVKD. Unmatched junction bases numbered 4, after V lost 7 bases and J lost 4 bases. The CDR3 has 13 amino acids. The CDR3 here is CAIKDRGTTEAFF. The CDR3, as DNA: TGTGCCATCAAGGACAGGGGAACCACTGAAGCTTTCTTT.

The CDR3 reads CASAGTSSGNTIYF. CDR3 nucleotides: TGTGCCAGCGCCGGGACAAGCTCTGGAAACACCATATATTTT. This chain links TRBV3-1 (or the pseudogene TRBV3-2) with TRBJ1-3, with D possibly matching TRBD1 (6 bases). The CDR3 spans 14 residues. V gave up 8 bases and J gave up 0 bases, with 11 bases separating them. The germline V gene encodes CDR1 LGHDT and CDR2 YNNKEL (reference sequence).

J is TRBJ2-1 and V is TRBV3-1 (or the pseudogene TRBV3-2); D is possibly TRBD1 (6 bases). CDR1 is LGHDT and CDR2 is YNNKEL in the germline V gene (reference sequence). This CDR3 is 13 amino acids long. Trimming removed 1 base from V and 9 bases from J, with 10 bases in between. The CDR3 DNA is TGTGCCAGCAGCCAAGTACAGGGCATTGAGCAGTTCTTC. It is translated as CASSQVQGIEQFF.

J is TRBJ1-5 and V is TRBV7-9, with D possibly being TRBD1 (5 bases). This CDR3 is 16 amino acids long. V was shortened by 1 base and J by 2 bases, with 12 bases between the two germline ends. Germline-derived CDR1 and CDR2 are SEHNR and FQNEAQ (reference sequence). In DNA form, the CDR3 reads TGTGCCAGCAGCTTAGTTTGGGGGGACGGCAATCAGCCCCAGCATTTT. It encodes CASSLVWGDGNQPQHF. Variable domain in full (rest from reference TRBV7-9 and TRBJ1-5): DTGVSQNPRHKITKRGQNVTFRCDPISEHNRLYWYRQTLGQGPEFLTYFQNEAQLEKSRLLSDRFSAERPKGSFSTLEIQRTEQGDSAMYLCASSLVWGDGNQPQHFGDGTRLSIL.

This clone was seen only a few times. The chain couples TRBV11-3 to TRBJ1-6; D possibly corresponds to TRBD1 (6 bases). Germline loops: CDR1 SGHNT, CDR2 YENEEA. The CDR3 is 14 amino acids. Trimming pared 5 bases from V and 8 bases from J, leaving 13 bases between. CDR3 sequence reads: CASSVGGHDSPLHF. CDR3 bases: TGTGCCAGCAGCGTAGGGGGGCACGATTCACCCCTCCACTTT.

CDR3 DNA sequence: TGTGCCAGCAGCCATTCGGGACAGGCCCAGTATGGCTACACCTTC. Its protein is CASSHSGQAQYGYTF. The chain links TRBV3-1 (or the pseudogene TRBV3-2) to TRBJ1-2; 8 positions match TRBD1. The CDR3 spans 15 residues. V lost 3 bases, J lost 5 bases, and 8 bases stayed unmatched. CDR1 is LGHDT and CDR2 is YNNKEL in the germline V gene (reference sequence).

The genes are TRBV29-1 and TRBJ1-2; possibly TRBD1 for D (5 bases). Trimming removed 7 bases from V and 0 bases from J, with 12 bases in between. Germline V gene data show CDR1 as SQVTM and CDR2 as ANQGSEA. This CDR3 is 13 amino acids long. This chain's CDR3 is CSAYSTANYGYTF. The DNA of the CDR3 is TGCAGCGCCTATTCGACAGCTAACTATGGCTACACCTTC.

This rearrangement joins TRBV11-2 to TRBJ1-3; D is possibly TRBD1 (5 bases). V dropped 0 bases and J dropped 7 bases, with 7 bases sitting between them. The CDR3 sequence is 13 residues long. From germline, CDR1 is SGHAT and CDR2 FQNNGV. This CDR3 is CASSLEDSNTIYF. The DNA for the CDR3 is TGTGCCAGCAGCTTAGAAGACAGTAACACCATATATTTT.

This chain uses TRBV20-1 with TRBJ1-4, with D tentatively TRBD1 (5 bases). Deletions cut 6 bases from V and 15 bases from J, with 17 bases between. The length of the CDR3 is 11 residues. The germline gives CDR1 DFQATT, CDR2 SNEGSKA (reference sequence). The CDR3 loop is CSAAAPGELFF. CDR3 DNA: TGCAGTGCCGCTGCCCCGGGGGAATTGTTTTTT.

V gene TRBV7-2 combines with J gene TRBJ2-3; tentative D call: TRBD1 (6 bases). The V gene lost 3 bases and the J gene lost 4 bases, with 11 bases spanning the gap. The V gene's germline CDR1 is SGHTA and CDR2 FQGNSA. This CDR3 contains 14 residues. This chain's CDR3 is CASSFGQQPDTQYF. DNA for the CDR3: TGTGCCAGCAGCTTTGGACAGCAGCCAGATACGCAGTATTTT.

This clone appeared a few times. The genes are TRBV3-1 (or the pseudogene TRBV3-2) and TRBJ2-7; D perhaps matches TRBD1 (5 bases). V lost 4 bases, J lost 3 bases, and 19 bases lay in between. CDR3 size: 16 residues. Germline CDR1 LGHDT, CDR2 YNNKEL (reference sequence). The CDR3 DNA reads TGTGCCAGCAGCCCACAAGAAGACGCAGGGCGCTACGAGCAGTACTTC. It specifies CASSPQEDAGRYEQYF.

J is TRBJ2-3 and V is TRBV6-4; TRBD2 matches at 9 bases. The germline V gene encodes CDR1 MRHNA and CDR2 SNTAGT. The junction had 8 bases not matched to a gene; V was cut back by 6 bases and J by 4 bases. The CDR3 is 15 residues long. CDR3 sequence (DNA): TGTGCCAGCAGGAAGAGTAGCGGGGGTTCAGATACGCAGTATTTT. Translated, it gives CASRKSSGGSDTQYF.

The chain couples TRBV9 to TRBJ1-6; D is uncertain. CDR1 and CDR2 from the germline V gene are SGDLS and YYNGEE. The CDR3 covers 14 residues. The ends were cut back, 4 bases at V and 7 bases at J, with 12 bases in the middle. The CDR3 reads CASSPFSGNSPLHF. The CDR3 DNA follows: TGTGCCAGCAGCCCCTTCTCCGGGAATTCACCCCTCCACTTT. Combining the CDR3 with reference TRBV9 and TRBJ1-6 gives the whole variable domain DSGVTQTPKHLITATGQRVTLRCSPRSGDLSVYWYQQSLDQGLQFLIQYYNGEERAKGNILERFSAQQFPDLHSELNLSSLELGDSALYFCASSPFSGNSPLHFGNGTRLTVT.

This clone was recorded once. CDR3 amino acids: CASKGDMGPQHF. The DNA for the CDR3 is TGTGCCAGTAAAGGGGACATGGGGCCCCAGCATTTT. The V and J genes are TRBV19 and TRBJ1-5; D is possibly TRBD1 (6 bases). V lost 7 bases and J 9 bases, leaving 13 bases between the germline ends. Germline CDR1 LNHDA, CDR2 SQIVND (reference sequence). The CDR3 sequence is 12 residues long.

This clone came up a few times. The chain recombines TRBV21-1 with TRBJ1-4. TRBV21-1 is classified as a pseudogene. The CDR3 is 16 residues long. CDR3 amino acids: CASSKWEDATNEKLFF. The CDR3 DNA is TGTGCCAGCAGCAAATGGGAGGATGCAACTAATGAAAAACTGTTTTTT.

The genes are TRBV3-1 (or the pseudogene TRBV3-2) and TRBJ1-1, with 7 positions matching TRBD1. Germline V gene data show CDR1 as LGHDT and CDR2 as YNNKEL (reference sequence). The CDR3 consists of 15 residues. The junction had 3 bases not matched to a gene; V was cut back by 1 base and J by 1 base. CDR3: CASSQGKGANTEAFF. Here the CDR3 DNA reads TGTGCCAGCAGCCAAGGAAAGGGGGCGAACACTGAAGCTTTCTTT.

This chain links TRBV18 with TRBJ1-5; 8 nucleotides align to TRBD1. The length of the CDR3 is 15 residues. Germline CDR1 reads KGHSH; CDR2 reads LQKENI. V shed 3 bases and J 3 bases; nucleotides not matched to a gene: 4. The CDR3 sequence: CASSPTGDFNQPQHF. The CDR3 bases are TGTGCCAGCTCACCGACAGGGGACTTCAATCAGCCCCAGCATTTT.

CDR3 DNA: TGCGCCAGCAGTGAGAGTCTAGGTGCCGAGCAGTACTTC. Amino acid sequence: CASSESLGAEQYF. The chain couples TRBV10-1 to TRBJ2-7; D is ambiguous. Germline lookup yields CDR1 WNHNN and CDR2 SYGVQD (reference sequence). The CDR3 length is 13 residues. V gave up 2 bases and J gave up 6 bases, with 11 bases separating them.

This chain connects TRBV5-1 to TRBJ2-3, with D perhaps matching TRBD2 (6 bases). The V gene's germline CDR1 is SGHRS and CDR2 YFSETQ. V was shortened by 1 base and J by 0 bases, with 15 bases between the two germline ends. The CDR3 covers 17 residues. In DNA form, the CDR3 reads TGCGCCAGCAGCTTGACCCGGGACTCTGGGAGCACAGATACGCAGTATTTT. It codes for CASSLTRDSGSTDTQYF.

This chain connects TRBV7-9 to TRBJ1-1, with D tentatively TRBD1 (5 bases). CDR3 length equals 14 residues. Looked up from germline, CDR1 is SEHNR and CDR2 is FQNEAQ (reference sequence). With 5 bases removed from V and 0 bases from J, the gap between germline ends came to 10 bases. The CDR3 DNA reads TGTGCCAGCAGCGCCCAGGGCGTGAACACTGAAGCTTTCTTT. It is translated as CASSAQGVNTEAFF.

In its sample, this clone was seen a few times. V is TRBV1 and J is TRBJ1-6; the D call of TRBD1 is as the table states it, not checked on the DNA. TRBV1 is reported as a pseudogene. This CDR3 has 16 amino acids. The CDR3 here is CTSSQGTGVYNSPLHF. In DNA, the CDR3 is TGCACCAGCAGCCAAGGGACAGGGGTCTATAATTCACCCCTCCACTTT.

The chain has TRBV5-5 and TRBJ1-5; D is possibly TRBD1 (5 bases). Looked up from germline, CDR1 is SGHKS and CDR2 is YYEKEE (reference sequence). CDR3 length: 15 amino acids. V lost 1 base, J lost 4 bases, and 12 bases lay in between. The CDR3 coding sequence is TGTGCCAGCAGCTTGAATCCAGGGTATAATCAGCCCCAGCATTTT. Encoded protein: CASSLNPGYNQPQHF.

This chain links TRBV14 with TRBJ1-1, with D possibly TRBD1 on 6 matching bases. The germline gives CDR1 SGHDN, CDR2 FVKESK. This CDR3 region has 16 residues. Trimming shortened V by 3 bases and J by 1 base, and 15 bases separated the two germline ends. CDR3 protein: CASSHLSSRGNTEAFF. The DNA of the CDR3 is TGTGCCAGCAGCCATCTTTCCTCCAGGGGGAACACTGAAGCTTTCTTT.